Described below is a single TCR beta chain sequence and its context. The sample comes from a study of blood T cell repertoires in COVID-19. Looking at the study overall: The United States, Italy and Spain provided the acute and convalescent COVID-19 samples. Nucleic acid was either cDNA or gDNA, and it came from T cells, B-cell-depleted T cells, or PBMCs.

Trimming left V 6 bases short and J 4 bases short, with 9 bases between. The CDR3 contains 13 residues. Germline V lookup: CDR1 MNHEY, CDR2 SVGAGI. As originally analysed: Estimation of nucleated cell counts relied on the amplification of reference gene primers. Sequenced by immunoSEQ multiplex PCR; TCRdb stores in-frame clones only, minus some. From that table come the V and J calls and clone size; the DNA was used to work out D and trimming. This sample has more than 85,000 clones; about 85% occur once, and the top ten carry approximately 4.8%. The chain uses TRBV6-5 and TRBJ2-2, with a tentative D call TRBD1 (6 bases). Source material: peripheral blood. The receptor's source is a human donor in a cohort sampled during active COVID-19. In DNA form, the CDR3 reads TGTGCCAGCAGCCTAGGGGGCACCGGGGAGCTGTTTTTT. Protein sequence: CASSLGGTGELFF.